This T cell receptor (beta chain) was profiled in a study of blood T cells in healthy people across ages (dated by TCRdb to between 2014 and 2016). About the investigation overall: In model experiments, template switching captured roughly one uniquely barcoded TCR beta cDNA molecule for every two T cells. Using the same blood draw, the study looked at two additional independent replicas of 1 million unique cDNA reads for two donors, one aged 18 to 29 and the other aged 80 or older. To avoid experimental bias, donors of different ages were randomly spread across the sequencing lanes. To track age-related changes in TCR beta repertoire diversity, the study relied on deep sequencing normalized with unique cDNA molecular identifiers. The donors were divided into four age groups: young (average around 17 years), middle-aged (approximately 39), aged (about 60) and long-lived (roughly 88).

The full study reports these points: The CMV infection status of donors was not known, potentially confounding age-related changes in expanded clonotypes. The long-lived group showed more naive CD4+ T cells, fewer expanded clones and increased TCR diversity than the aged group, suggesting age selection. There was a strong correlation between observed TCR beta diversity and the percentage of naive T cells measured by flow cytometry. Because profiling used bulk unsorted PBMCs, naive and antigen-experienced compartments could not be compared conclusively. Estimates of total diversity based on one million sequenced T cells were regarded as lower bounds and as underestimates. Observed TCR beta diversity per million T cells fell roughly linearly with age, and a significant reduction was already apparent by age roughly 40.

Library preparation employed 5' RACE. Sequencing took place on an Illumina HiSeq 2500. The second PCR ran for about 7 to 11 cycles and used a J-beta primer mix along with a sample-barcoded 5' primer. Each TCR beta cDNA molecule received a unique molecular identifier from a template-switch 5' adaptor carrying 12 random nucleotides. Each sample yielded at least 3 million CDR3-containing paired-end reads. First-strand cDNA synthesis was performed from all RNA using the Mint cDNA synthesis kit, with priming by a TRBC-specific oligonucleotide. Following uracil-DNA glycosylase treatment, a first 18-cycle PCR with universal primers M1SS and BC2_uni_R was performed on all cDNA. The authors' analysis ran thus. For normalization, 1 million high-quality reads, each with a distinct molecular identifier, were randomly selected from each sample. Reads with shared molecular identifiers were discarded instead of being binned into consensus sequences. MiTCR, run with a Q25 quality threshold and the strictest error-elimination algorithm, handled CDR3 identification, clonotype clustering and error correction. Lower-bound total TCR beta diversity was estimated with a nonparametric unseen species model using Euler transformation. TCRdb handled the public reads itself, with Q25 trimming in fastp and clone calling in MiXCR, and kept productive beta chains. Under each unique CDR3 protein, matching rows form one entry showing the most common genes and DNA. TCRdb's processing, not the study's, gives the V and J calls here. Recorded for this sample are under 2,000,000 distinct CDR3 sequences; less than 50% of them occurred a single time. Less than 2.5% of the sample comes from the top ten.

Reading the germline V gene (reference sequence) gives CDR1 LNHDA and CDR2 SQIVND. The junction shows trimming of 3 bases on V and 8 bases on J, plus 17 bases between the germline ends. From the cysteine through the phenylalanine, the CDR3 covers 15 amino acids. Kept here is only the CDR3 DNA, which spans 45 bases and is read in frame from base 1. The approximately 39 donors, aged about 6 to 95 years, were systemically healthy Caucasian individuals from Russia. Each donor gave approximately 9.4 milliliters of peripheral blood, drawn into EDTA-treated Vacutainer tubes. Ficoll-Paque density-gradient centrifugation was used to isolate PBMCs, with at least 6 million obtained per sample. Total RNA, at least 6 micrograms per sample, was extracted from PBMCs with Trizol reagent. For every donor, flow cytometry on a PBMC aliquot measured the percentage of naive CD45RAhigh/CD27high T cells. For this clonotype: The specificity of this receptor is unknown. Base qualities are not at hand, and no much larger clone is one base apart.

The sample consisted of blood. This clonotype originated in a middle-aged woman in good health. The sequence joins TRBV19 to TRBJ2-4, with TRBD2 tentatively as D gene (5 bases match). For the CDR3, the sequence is CASSIRRKERDIQYF. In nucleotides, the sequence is TGTGCCAGTAGTATTCGCCGAAAAGAGAGGGACATTCAGTACTTC.